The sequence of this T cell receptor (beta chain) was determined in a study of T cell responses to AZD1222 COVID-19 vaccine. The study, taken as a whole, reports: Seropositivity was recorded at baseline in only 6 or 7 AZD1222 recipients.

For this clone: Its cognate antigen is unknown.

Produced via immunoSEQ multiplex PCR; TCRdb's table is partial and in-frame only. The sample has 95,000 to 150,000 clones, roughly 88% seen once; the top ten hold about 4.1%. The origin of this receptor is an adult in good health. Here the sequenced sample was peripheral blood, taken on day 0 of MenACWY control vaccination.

CDR3: CASSRTGYGYTF. The CDR3 DNA follows: TGTGCCAGCAGTCGAACAGGGTATGGCTACACCTTC. The gene calls are TRBV6-5 and TRBJ1-2; a weak D match, TRBD1 (6 bases). This CDR3 contains 12 residues. Germline V gene data show CDR1 as MNHEY and CDR2 as SVGAGI. Trimming stripped 5 bases from V and 5 bases from J, with 9 bases between.